The next 19 T cell receptor beta chains were all read from a single sample in a study of preoperative IRX-2 immunotherapy in early breast cancer. Repertoires were generated with immunoSEQ multiplex PCR, while TCRdb's copy carries only in-frame clones and drops some. The data contain some 59,000 clones, 94% of them singletons. Treatment noted: preoperative locoregional IRX-2 cytokine immunotherapy. This material was obtained from a patient treated with IRX-2 immunotherapy. These receptors were taken from a human donor with breast cancer.

This chain uses TRBV5-5 with TRBJ1-1; maybe TRBD1 (6 bases). The V and J ends lost 4 bases and 1 base respectively, with 8 bases between them. The CDR3 has 13 residues. The germline V gene has CDR1 SGHKS and CDR2 YYEKEE (reference sequence). The CDR3 nucleotides read TGTGCCAGCAGCAGGGGGACGAACACTGAAGCTTTCTTT. It yields the protein CASSRGTNTEAFF.

CDR3 sequence (DNA): TGCGCCAGCGCCCAGGCTGGCAATTCCTACGAGCAGTACTTC. The encoded protein is CASAQAGNSYEQYF. The rearrangement uses TRBV5-1 and TRBJ2-7; D is undetermined. CDR1 and CDR2 from the germline V gene are SGHRS and YFSETQ. The CDR3 consists of 14 residues. The V end was cut by 7 bases, the J end by 1 base, with 15 bases between.

The chain recombines TRBV4-3 with TRBJ2-2, with 9 bases aligning to TRBD2. The CDR3 runs to 20 residues. V lost 0 bases and J lost 6; bases outside the gene matches: 17. Germline assignment: CDR1 LGHNA and CDR2 YSLEER. The CDR3 loop reads CASSQDQVAGVLVLSGELFF. As DNA, the CDR3 is TGCGCCAGCAGCCAAGATCAGGTAGCGGGAGTTCTTGTGTTGTCCGGGGAGCTGTTTTTT.

The V gene is TRBV20-1, the J gene TRBJ2-3; D is uncertain. The V and J ends lost 5 bases and 8 bases respectively, with 8 bases between them. The CDR3 loop spans 10 amino acids. Germline V CDR1 and CDR2: DFQATT, SNEGSKA (reference sequence). The CDR3 is CSAYTSTQYF. The CDR3 nucleotides are TGCAGTGCTTATACATCTACGCAGTATTTT.

The chain links TRBV19 to TRBJ2-7; D may correspond to TRBD1 or TRBD2 (6 bases each). In germline, CDR1 is LNHDA, CDR2 SQIVND (reference sequence). The CDR3 sequence is 14 residues long. V lost 6 bases to trimming and J lost 1 base, with 13 bases between them. CDR3 sequence: CASSRTGRSYEQYF. DNA of the CDR3: TGTGCCAGTAGCCGTACAGGGAGGTCCTACGAGCAGTACTTC.

J is TRBJ1-2 and V is TRBV23-1, with 9 nucleotides matching TRBD1. TRBV23-1 is recorded as an ORF, its role being uncertain. V shed 0 bases, J shed 5 bases, and the junction held 4 bases outside the gene matches. The CDR3 runs to 15 residues. CDR3 sequence: CASSQSTGGRYGYTF. CDR3 DNA: TGCGCCAGCAGTCAATCAACAGGGGGCCGGTATGGCTACACCTTC.

The V gene is TRBV2, the J gene TRBJ2-4; the match to TRBD1 covers 9 bases. The junction had 6 bases not matched to a gene; V was cut back by 7 bases and J by 8 bases. Germline CDR1 is SNHLY and CDR2 is FYNNEI. This CDR3 contains 13 residues. The CDR3 DNA follows: TGTGCCAGCACGGGGACAGGGAGACACATTCAGTACTTC. Amino acids: CASTGTGRHIQYF.

CDR3 region: CASSQGRGGYGYTF. DNA of the CDR3: TGCGCCAGCAGCCAAGGGAGGGGAGGCTATGGCTACACCTTC. V is TRBV4-1 and J is TRBJ1-2; the D gene is possibly TRBD1 (5 bases). CDR3 size: 14 residues. CDR1 is MGHRA, CDR2 YSYEKL, per germline. Trimming shortened V by 1 base and J by 4 bases, and 10 bases separated the two germline ends.

V gene TRBV15 combines with J gene TRBJ2-7; either TRBD1 or TRBD2 may fit D (5 bases each). CDR3 size: 14 residues. Per germline, CDR1 LNHNV and CDR2 YYDKDF (reference sequence). V dropped 6 bases and J dropped 2 bases, with 14 bases sitting between them. CDR3 in amino acids: CATRLGTGPYEQYF. CDR3 DNA sequence: TGTGCCACCAGACTTGGGACCGGACCCTACGAGCAGTACTTC.

The CDR3 sequence is CASSVVGTTDTQYF. CDR3 coding DNA: TGTGCCAGCAGCGTAGTAGGGACCACAGATACGCAGTATTTT. The chain uses TRBV9 and TRBJ2-3, with D perhaps TRBD1 or TRBD2 (5 bases each). The V and J ends lost 0 bases and 2 bases respectively, with 7 bases between them. The CDR3 is 14 amino acids. The germline CDR1 and CDR2 sequences are SGDLS and YYNGEE.

The chain links TRBV4-3 to TRBJ2-1; D remains ambiguous. V was trimmed by 1 base and J by 8 bases, leaving 12 bases between them. This CDR3 contains 14 residues. CDR1 is LGHNA, CDR2 YSLEER, per germline. The CDR3 spells CASSQVTPAHEQFF. The CDR3 DNA sequence: TGCGCCAGCAGCCAAGTTACCCCGGCTCATGAGCAGTTCTTC.

The V gene is TRBV29-1, the J gene TRBJ2-7; 9 bases fit TRBD2. The CDR3 spans 13 residues. V trimming: 4 bases; J trimming: 6 bases; junction bases outside the gene matches: 7. Germline CDR1 is SQVTM and CDR2 is ANQGSEA. CDR3 in DNA: TGCAGCGTTGCATTAGCGGGAGTCGGCGAGCAGTACTTC. The encoded protein is CSVALAGVGEQYF.

This clone is a singleton in its sample. The chain links TRBV11-2 to TRBJ2-7; no clear D. Per germline, CDR1 SGHAT and CDR2 FQNNGV. V lost 1 base and J 12 bases, leaving 16 bases between the germline ends. This CDR3 has 13 amino acids. The CDR3 DNA follows: TGTGCCAGCAGCTTAGGTCCCCTCGCATACGGGTACTTC. Protein: CASSLGPLAYGYF. Looking up the rest from reference TRBV11-2 and TRBJ2-7 gives the full variable domain: EAGVAQSPRYKIIEKRQSVAFWCNPISGHATLYWYQQILGQGPKLLIQFQNNGVVDDSQLPKDRFSAERLKGVDSTLKIQPAKLEDSAVYLCASSLGPLAYGYFGPGTRLTVT.

This chain uses TRBV4-3 with TRBJ2-6; D may be TRBD2 (5 bases). The ends were cut back, 2 bases at V and 1 base at J, with 12 bases in the middle. The length of the CDR3 is 17 residues. The germline CDR1 and CDR2 sequences are LGHNA and YSLEER. CDR3 DNA: TGCGCCAGCAGCCAACCCGGAGGCTTGTCTGGGGCCAACGTCCTGACTTTC. It yields the protein CASSQPGGLSGANVLTF.

This sequence joins TRBV7-2 and TRBJ2-2; 10 bases match TRBD2. This CDR3 comprises 17 residues. Germline V CDR1 and CDR2: SGHTA, FQGNSA. V was clipped by 0 bases and J by 8 bases; unmatched bases: 9. The CDR3 DNA reads as TGTGCCAGCAGCTTAGCGCAAGCGGGGGGGCCAAGGGGGGAGCTGTTTTTT. This sequence encodes CASSLAQAGGPRGELFF.

The J gene is TRBJ2-5, the V gene TRBV4-2; tentative D call: TRBD2 (5 bases). Germline CDR1 and CDR2: LGHNA and YNFKEQ. The CDR3 extends over 16 amino acids. V was shortened by 0 bases and J by 4 bases, with 15 bases between the two germline ends. The CDR3 sequence is CASSQDGSTRGETQYF. CDR3 DNA sequence: TGTGCCAGCAGCCAAGATGGGAGTACCCGTGGAGAGACCCAGTACTTC.

The V and J genes are TRBV5-4 and TRBJ2-5; D remains unclear. Germline assignment: CDR1 SGHNT and CDR2 YYREEE (reference sequence). The CDR3 is 13 residues long. V was pared by 4 bases and J by 5 bases, with 12 bases between. The CDR3 coding sequence is TGTGCCAGCAGCAGAGTAACCGGGGAGACCCAGTACTTC. Protein product: CASSRVTGETQYF.

The chain has TRBV19 and TRBJ1-2; 8 bases align to TRBD1. V lost 7 bases and J lost 4; bases outside the gene matches: 5. Germline V gene sequence: CDR1 LNHDA, CDR2 SQIVND (reference sequence). The CDR3 runs to 13 residues. CDR3 in amino acids: CASTTGAPYGYTF. The DNA for the CDR3 is TGTGCCAGTACGACAGGGGCTCCCTATGGCTACACCTTC.

The chain has TRBV28 and TRBJ2-7, with 12 bases aligning to TRBD2. The J segment lost 0 bases and the V segment lost 3 bases, leaving 12 bases of the junction unmatched. Germline CDR1 is MDHEN and CDR2 is SYDVKM. This CDR3 has 19 residues. The CDR3 DNA follows: TGTGCCAGCAGTTTCACAAATCGACTAGCGGGGGCAAGCTCCTACGAGCAGTACTTC. Amino acid sequence: CASSFTNRLAGASSYEQYF.